This TCR beta chain was observed in a study of T cells in Graves' hyperthyroidism and ophthalmopathy. Study outcomes and limitations: Ophthalmopathy could be told apart from stable hyperthyroidism with a 13 V-J model.

It was RNA transcripts that yielded the amplified TCR beta CDR3 regions. TCR CDR3 regions were first amplified by RT-PCR with HTBI primers. TCRdb processed the multiplex PCR reads anew with MiXCR; each CDR3 protein has one entry. Among a few hundred thousand distinct CDR3 sequences listed, about a sixth were seen once. CDR1 and CDR2 from the germline V gene are MDHEN and SYDVKM. The length of the CDR3 is 11 residues. Trimming took off 3 bases at V and 6 bases at J, with 6 bases between the two ends. This clonotype was seen at least ten times. Its specificity is not known. The clonotype comes from a woman aged 40-49 years with Graves' ophthalmopathy. Sequenced input: blood. J is TRBJ2-7 and V is TRBV28, with no clear D. The CDR3 sequence: CASSFSGEQYF. CDR3 sequence (DNA): TGTGCCAGCAGTTTCTCGGGCGAGCAGTACTTC.